This section outlines one T cell receptor (beta chain) sequence together with its context. The sample is drawn from a study of shared clonotypes between healthy human individuals. The donors were all Caucasian adults (living in Nashville, Tennessee). Assay used: immunoSEQ multiplex PCR; TCRdb lists only in-frame clones, some missing. This repertoire shows over 850,000 clones, approximately 78% found once; its top ten account for under 0.65%. The germline V gene encodes CDR1 GTSNPN and CDR2 SVGIG (reference sequence). V shed 2 bases and J shed 5 bases, with 9 bases lying between them. The CDR3 is 13 residues long.

The V call is TRBV30, the J call TRBJ1-4, with D maybe TRBD1 (6 bases). This clonotype was obtained from a young man in good health. Some clones in this sample may be carry-over from other donors' samples. Sequencing was done on a sample of memory CD4+ T cells from PBMCs. Indicated subset: CD45RA-negative fraction. The CDR3 region is CAWSRDTNEKLFF. The CDR3 DNA reads TGTGCCTGGAGTAGGGACACAAATGAAAAACTGTTTTTT.